This T cell receptor (beta chain) was sequenced for a study of cytomegalovirus exposure and HLA in healthy donors. Study findings and constraints: For TCR beta chains, V- and J-gene trimming was later linked to a missense DCLRE1C variant. The authors later found most CMV-associated TCR beta chains appeared HLA-restricted.

This CDR3 is built from 16 residues. The V gene's germline CDR1 is PRHDT and CDR2 FYEKMQ (reference sequence). With 5 bases clipped from V and 2 bases from J, the junction kept 6 bases outside the gene matches. With 60 Vbeta and 13 Jbeta primers, the PCR was carried out. Using immunoSEQ multiplex PCR, the repertoire was profiled, and TCRdb retains in-frame clones only, with some absent. The sample lists under 150,000 clones; around 84% were seen once. As regards this clone: No antigen is known for it.

J is TRBJ2-7 and V is TRBV13; 13 bases agree with TRBD2. The clonotype originates from a man in his fifties in good health and CMV-seronegative. Sequencing was done on a sample of PBMCs. In nucleotides, the CDR3 is TGTGCCAGCAGCGTGGGACTAGCGGGGCCAGCCTACGAGCAGTACTTC. It is translated as CASSVGLAGPAYEQYF.